The clone carrying this T cell receptor beta chain showed up just a few times. The V and J ends lost 0 bases and 4 bases respectively, with 8 bases between them. The CDR3 runs 14 residues. CDR1 is SGHTA and CDR2 is FQGNSA in the germline V gene. Authors' analysis steps: Using reference gene primer amplification, nucleated cell counts were estimated. The table came from immunoSEQ multiplex PCR; TCRdb's copy has only in-frame clones and leaves some out. Clone size and V and J calls were adopted from that table, with D and trimming inferred from the DNA. Of over 200,000 clones listed, 70% to 85% are singletons. The entry originates in a study of blood T cell repertoires in COVID-19. Study-wide background: COVID-19 samples from acute and convalescent phases originated in the United States, Italy and Spain.

Source material: peripheral blood. V is TRBV7-2 and J is TRBJ2-3; D is perhaps TRBD1 (5 bases). This clonotype was obtained from an elderly woman with acute or convalescent COVID-19. CDR3 sequence reads: CASSLAGPPDTQYF. The CDR3 DNA reads TGTGCCAGCAGCTTAGCGGGGCCCCCAGATACGCAGTATTTT.